This is a list of T cell receptor beta chains from one sample in a study of shared clonotypes between healthy human individuals. Some clones are missing from TCRdb's copy, which holds only in-frame ones; the method was immunoSEQ multiplex PCR. The sample records a few hundred thousand clones, approximately 65% being singletons. Sequenced material: memory CD4+ T cells sorted from blood. These TCRs come from a man aged 30 to 39 in good health. CDR3s include the opening cysteine and the closing phenylalanine or tryptophan. The size entry is marked missing in some rows and otherwise reads once, few, many or a size class.

cdr3_aa	clone_size	v_call	j_call	cdr3_length
CASSEIGPPQHF	once	TRBV6-1	TRBJ1-5	12
CASSLAPGRGYGYTF	few	TRBV11-2	TRBJ1-2	15
CASRPGLADQETQYF	.	TRBV2	TRBJ2-5	15
CASRNLTGGIRELFF	.	TRBV7-6	TRBJ2-2	15
CASSSTGDSYNEQFF	.	TRBV6-6	TRBJ2-1	15
CASSPTQGSSGNTIYF	.	TRBV18	TRBJ1-3	16
CASSGEGLETQYF	.	TRBV2	TRBJ2-5	13
CASSGGVGLRYF	.	TRBV28	TRBJ2-7	12
CASSLGGGGYEQYF	.	TRBV5-1	TRBJ2-7	14
CASSPQSGRDEQYF	.	TRBV7-2	TRBJ2-7	14
CASSMRGQGIGYTF	.	TRBV19	TRBJ1-2	14
CASSNGSWDEQYF	.	TRBV10-1	TRBJ2-7	13
CASSLSHVTDTQYF	.	TRBV7-6	TRBJ2-3	14
CASSPSSLAYEQYF	many	TRBV5-5	TRBJ2-7	14
CASSLAGTGYYGYTF	.	TRBV5-5	TRBJ1-2	15
CASSSSGGLAGGEQFF	many	TRBV7-2	TRBJ2-1	16
CASLATVTSTDTQYF	.	TRBV6-5	TRBJ2-3	15
CASSYTRTGRSYGYTF	.	TRBV6-5	TRBJ1-2	16
CASSLGNRGSNEKLFF	.	TRBV7-6	TRBJ1-4	16
CASNNGVYYEQYF	.	TRBV6-1	TRBJ2-7	13
CAISADLGAHQPQHF	few	TRBV10-3	TRBJ1-5	15
CASSSGRSSGNTIYF	many	TRBV7-6	TRBJ1-3	15
CASSQAGGETYEQYF	.	TRBV4-3	TRBJ2-7	15
CASSLVADNEQFF	.	TRBV11-2	TRBJ2-1	13
CASSLDPGYDEQFF	few	TRBV11-2	TRBJ2-1	14
CASNLNRENQPQHF	few	TRBV2	TRBJ1-5	14
CASTGGLGTDTQYF	few	TRBV2	TRBJ2-3	14
CASGGPSRVNEQFF	few	TRBV2	TRBJ2-1	14
CASSPSRGQGRKYF	.	TRBV18	TRBJ2-3	14
CASSELAGGGTQYF	.	TRBV10-1	TRBJ2-5	14
CASSVSLGDTDTQYF	.	TRBV9	TRBJ2-3	15
CASSILAGGATDTQYF	.	TRBV19	TRBJ2-3	16
CASSLSLLGRSTGELFF	.	TRBV7-9	TRBJ2-2	17
CSGDPGLAGGHEQFF	few	TRBV29-1	TRBJ2-1	15
CASSDGWETQYF	.	TRBV19	TRBJ2-5	12
CASSADREQFF	.	TRBV5-4	TRBJ2-1	11
CASSSDSGSPQETQYF	.	TRBV5-4	TRBJ2-5	16
CASSREGSYGYTF	.	TRBV19	TRBJ1-2	13
CASSDPDREELFF	once	TRBV7-3	TRBJ2-2	13
CASWGEDYGYTF	.	TRBV2	TRBJ1-2	12
CSVEESYEQYF	.	TRBV29-1	TRBJ2-7	11
CASSDYSGVYNEQFF	few	TRBV9	TRBJ2-1	15
CASTVVFQNTEAFF	.	TRBV6-1	TRBJ1-1	14
CASSLIHSGGYNEQFF	once	TRBV7-2	TRBJ2-1	16
CASSATSRTYGYTF	.	TRBV6-1	TRBJ1-2	14
CASSPPQGRDRAAKQYF	few	TRBV18	TRBJ2-7	17
CASSGRTSGTSYEQYF	.	TRBV5-1	TRBJ2-7	16
CASTSRAEKLFF	.	TRBV19	TRBJ1-4	12
CASNAAGVTEAFF	.	TRBV5-1	TRBJ1-1	13
CASSQTLAERGGNIQYF	.	TRBV5-1	TRBJ2-4	17
CASSPDRGVSGANVLTF	.	TRBV18	TRBJ2-6	17
CASSPDTGGLSEAFF	.	TRBV18	TRBJ1-1	15
CASSYGINAFF	few	TRBV6-5	TRBJ1-1	11
CASSPWDNNEQFF	.	TRBV18	TRBJ2-1	13
CASSQEGASGSSGELFF	.	TRBV4-3	TRBJ2-2	17
CASSLSGDQPQHF	.	TRBV27	TRBJ1-5	13
CASSPVWNLNTIYF	.	TRBV18	TRBJ1-3	14
CASSVGLVTDTQYF	.	TRBV9	TRBJ2-3	14
CASSPGAGYQPQHF	few	TRBV18	TRBJ1-5	14
CASSGATYNEQFF	.	TRBV7-2	TRBJ2-1	13